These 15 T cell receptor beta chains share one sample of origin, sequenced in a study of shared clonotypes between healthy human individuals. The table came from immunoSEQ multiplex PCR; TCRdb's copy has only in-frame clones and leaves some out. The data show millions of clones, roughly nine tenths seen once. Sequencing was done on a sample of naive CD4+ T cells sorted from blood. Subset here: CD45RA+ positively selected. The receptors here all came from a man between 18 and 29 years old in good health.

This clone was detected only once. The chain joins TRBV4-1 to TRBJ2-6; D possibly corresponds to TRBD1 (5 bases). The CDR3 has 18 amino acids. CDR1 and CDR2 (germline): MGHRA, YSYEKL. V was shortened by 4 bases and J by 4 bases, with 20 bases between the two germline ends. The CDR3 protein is CASSPGTGQLPGANVLTF. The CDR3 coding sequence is TGCGCCAGCAGCCCAGGAACAGGCCAGCTGCCCGGGGCCAACGTCCTGACTTTC.

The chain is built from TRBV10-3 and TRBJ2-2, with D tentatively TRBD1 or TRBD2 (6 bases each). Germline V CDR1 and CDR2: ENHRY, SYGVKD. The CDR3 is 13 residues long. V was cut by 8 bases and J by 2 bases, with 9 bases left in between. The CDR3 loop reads CAIGGGNTGELFF. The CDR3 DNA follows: TGTGCCATCGGAGGGGGTAACACCGGGGAGCTGTTTTTT.

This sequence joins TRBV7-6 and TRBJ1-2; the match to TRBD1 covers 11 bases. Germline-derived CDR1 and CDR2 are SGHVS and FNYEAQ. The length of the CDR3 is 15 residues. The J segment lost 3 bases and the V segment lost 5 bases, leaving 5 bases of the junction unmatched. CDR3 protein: CASSTGQGVDYGYTF. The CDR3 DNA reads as TGTGCCAGCAGCACGGGACAGGGGGTGGACTATGGCTACACCTTC.

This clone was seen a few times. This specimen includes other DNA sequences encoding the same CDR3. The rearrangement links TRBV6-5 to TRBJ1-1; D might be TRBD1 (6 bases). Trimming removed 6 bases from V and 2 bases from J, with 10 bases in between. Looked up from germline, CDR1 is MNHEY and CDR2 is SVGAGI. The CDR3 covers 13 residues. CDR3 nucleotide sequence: TGTGCCAGCAGCTGGACAGATAACACTGAAGCTTTCTTT. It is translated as CASSWTDNTEAFF.

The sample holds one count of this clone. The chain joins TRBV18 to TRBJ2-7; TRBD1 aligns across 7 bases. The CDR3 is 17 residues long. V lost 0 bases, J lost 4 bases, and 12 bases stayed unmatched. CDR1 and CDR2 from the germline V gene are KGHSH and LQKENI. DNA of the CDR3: TGTGCCAGCTCACCACCTATCCACGCAGGGGGATTTTACGAGCAGTACTTC. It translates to CASSPPIHAGGFYEQYF.

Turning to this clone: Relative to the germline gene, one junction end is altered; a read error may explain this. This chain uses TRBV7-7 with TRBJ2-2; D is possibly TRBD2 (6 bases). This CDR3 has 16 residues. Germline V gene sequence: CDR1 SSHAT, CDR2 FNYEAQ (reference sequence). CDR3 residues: CASSPRAGSQIGELFF. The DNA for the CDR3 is TGTGCTAGCAGCCCCCGGGCGGGAAGTCAAATCGGGGAGCTGTTTTTT.

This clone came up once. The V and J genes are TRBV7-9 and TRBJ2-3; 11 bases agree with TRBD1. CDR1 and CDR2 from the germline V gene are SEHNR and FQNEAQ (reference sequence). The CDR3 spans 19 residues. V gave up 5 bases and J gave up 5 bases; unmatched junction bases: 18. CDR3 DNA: TGTGCCAGCAGCCTAGTCCCCCGGACCGGGACAGGGGGGAAAGATACGCAGTATTTT. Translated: CASSLVPRTGTGGKDTQYF.

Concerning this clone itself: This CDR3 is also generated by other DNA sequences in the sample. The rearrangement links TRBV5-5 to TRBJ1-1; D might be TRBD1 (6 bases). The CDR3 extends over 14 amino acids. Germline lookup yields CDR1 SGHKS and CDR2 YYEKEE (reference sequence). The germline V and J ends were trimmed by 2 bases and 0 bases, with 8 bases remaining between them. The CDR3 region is CASSFTGMNTEAFF. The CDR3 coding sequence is TGTGCCAGCAGCTTCACAGGGATGAACACTGAAGCTTTCTTT.

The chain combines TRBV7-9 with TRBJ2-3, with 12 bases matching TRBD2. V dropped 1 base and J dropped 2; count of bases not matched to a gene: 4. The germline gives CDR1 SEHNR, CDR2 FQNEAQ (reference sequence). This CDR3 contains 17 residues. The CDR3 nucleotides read TGTGCCAGCAGCTTAGGTCGGACTAGCGGGACCACAGATACGCAGTATTTT. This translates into CASSLGRTSGTTDTQYF. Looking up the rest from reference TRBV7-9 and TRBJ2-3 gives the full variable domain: DTGVSQNPRHKITKRGQNVTFRCDPISEHNRLYWYRQTLGQGPEFLTYFQNEAQLEKSRLLSDRFSAERPKGSFSTLEIQRTEQGDSAMYLCASSLGRTSGTTDTQYFGPGTRLTVL.

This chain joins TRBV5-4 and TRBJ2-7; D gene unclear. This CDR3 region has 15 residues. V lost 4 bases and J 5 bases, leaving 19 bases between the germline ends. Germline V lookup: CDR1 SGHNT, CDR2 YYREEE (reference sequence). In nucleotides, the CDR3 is TGTGCCAGCAGCCAAGGAGTTATACATGCGGACGAGCAGTACTTC. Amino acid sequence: CASSQGVIHADEQYF.

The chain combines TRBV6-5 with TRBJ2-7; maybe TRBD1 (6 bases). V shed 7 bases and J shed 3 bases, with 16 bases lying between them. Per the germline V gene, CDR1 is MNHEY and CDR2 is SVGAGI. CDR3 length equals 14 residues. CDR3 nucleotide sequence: TGTGCCAGCACCTCCGGGACATCCTACTACGAGCAGTACTTC. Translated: CASTSGTSYYEQYF.

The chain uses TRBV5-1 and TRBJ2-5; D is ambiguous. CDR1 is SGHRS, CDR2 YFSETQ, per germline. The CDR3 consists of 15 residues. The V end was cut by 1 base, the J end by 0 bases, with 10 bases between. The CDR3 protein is CASSLRAGHQETQYF. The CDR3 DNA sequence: TGCGCCAGCAGCTTGAGGGCAGGACACCAAGAGACCCAGTACTTC.

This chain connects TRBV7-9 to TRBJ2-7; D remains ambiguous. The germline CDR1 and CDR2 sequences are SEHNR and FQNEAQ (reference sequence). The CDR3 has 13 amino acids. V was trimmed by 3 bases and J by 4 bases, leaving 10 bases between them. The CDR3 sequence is CASSLHNTYEQYF. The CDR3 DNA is TGTGCCAGCAGCTTGCATAATACTTACGAGCAGTACTTC.

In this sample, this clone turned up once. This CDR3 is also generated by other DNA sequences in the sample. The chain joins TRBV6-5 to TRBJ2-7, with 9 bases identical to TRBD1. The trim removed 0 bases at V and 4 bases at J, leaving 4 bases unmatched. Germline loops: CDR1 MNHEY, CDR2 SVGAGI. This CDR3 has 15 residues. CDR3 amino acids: CASSYSGTGRYEQYF. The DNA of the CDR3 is TGTGCCAGCAGTTACTCTGGGACAGGGAGGTACGAGCAGTACTTC.

CDR3 amino acids: CASSVEPRSSYNSPLHF. In nucleotides, the CDR3 is TGTGCCAGCAGCGTAGAACCCAGGAGCTCCTATAATTCACCCCTCCACTTT. The V gene is TRBV9, the J gene TRBJ1-6, with no clear D. V lost 0 bases and J lost 0, with 10 bases in between. The germline CDR1 and CDR2 sequences are SGDLS and YYNGEE. The CDR3 covers 17 residues.